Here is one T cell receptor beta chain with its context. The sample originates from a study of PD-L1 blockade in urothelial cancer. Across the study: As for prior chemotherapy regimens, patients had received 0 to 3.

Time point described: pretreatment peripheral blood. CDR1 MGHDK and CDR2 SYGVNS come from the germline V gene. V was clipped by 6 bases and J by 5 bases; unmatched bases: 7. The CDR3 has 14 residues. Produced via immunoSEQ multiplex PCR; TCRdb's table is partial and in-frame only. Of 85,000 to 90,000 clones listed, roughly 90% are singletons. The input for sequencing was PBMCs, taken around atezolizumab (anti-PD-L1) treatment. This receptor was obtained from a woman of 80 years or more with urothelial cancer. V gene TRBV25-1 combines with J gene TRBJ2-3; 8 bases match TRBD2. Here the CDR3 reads CASRGTGGGDTQYF. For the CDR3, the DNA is TGTGCCAGCAGGGGCACGGGGGGGGGAGATACGCAGTATTTT.